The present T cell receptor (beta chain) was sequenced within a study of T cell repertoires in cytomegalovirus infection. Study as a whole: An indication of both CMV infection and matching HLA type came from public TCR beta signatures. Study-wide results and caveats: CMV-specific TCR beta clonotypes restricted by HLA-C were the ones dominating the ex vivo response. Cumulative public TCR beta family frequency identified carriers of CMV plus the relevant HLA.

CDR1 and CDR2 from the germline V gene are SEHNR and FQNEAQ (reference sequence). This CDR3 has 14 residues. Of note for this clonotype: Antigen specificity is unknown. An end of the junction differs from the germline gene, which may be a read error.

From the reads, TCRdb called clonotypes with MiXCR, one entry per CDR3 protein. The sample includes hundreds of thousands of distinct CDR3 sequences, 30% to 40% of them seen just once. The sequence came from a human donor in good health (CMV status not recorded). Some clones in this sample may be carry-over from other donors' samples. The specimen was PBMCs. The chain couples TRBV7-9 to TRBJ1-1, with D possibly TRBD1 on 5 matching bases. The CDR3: CASSPGRLGTDALF. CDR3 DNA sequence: TGTGCCAGCAGCCCAGGGAGGTTGGGGACTGACGCTCTCTTT.